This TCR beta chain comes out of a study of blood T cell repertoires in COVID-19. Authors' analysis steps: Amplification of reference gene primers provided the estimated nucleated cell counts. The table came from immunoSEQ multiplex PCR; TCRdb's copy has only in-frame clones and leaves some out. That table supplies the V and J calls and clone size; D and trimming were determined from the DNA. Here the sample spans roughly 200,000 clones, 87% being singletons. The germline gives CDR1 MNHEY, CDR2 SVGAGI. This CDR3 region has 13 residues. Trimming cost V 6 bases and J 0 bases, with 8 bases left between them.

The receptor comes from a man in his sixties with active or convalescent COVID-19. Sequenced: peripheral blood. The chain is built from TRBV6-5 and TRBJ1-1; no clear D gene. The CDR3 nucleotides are TGTGCCAGCAGGGCCGTTTTGAACACTGAAGCTTTCTTT. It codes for CASRAVLNTEAFF.